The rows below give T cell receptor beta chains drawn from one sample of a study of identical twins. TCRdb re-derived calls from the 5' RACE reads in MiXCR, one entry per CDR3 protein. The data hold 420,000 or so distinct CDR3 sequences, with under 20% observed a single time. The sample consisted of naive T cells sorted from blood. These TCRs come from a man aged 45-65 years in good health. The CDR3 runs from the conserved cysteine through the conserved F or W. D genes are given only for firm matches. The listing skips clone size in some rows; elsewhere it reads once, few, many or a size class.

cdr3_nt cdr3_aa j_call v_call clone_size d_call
TGTGCCAGCAGCCTCCGGCGGGGAGGGAACACTGAAGCTTTCTTT CASSLRRGGNTEAFF TRBJ1-1 TRBV7-2 - -
TGTGCCAGCAGCCAAGACCTACCGGGCTCTGGGGCCAACGTCCTGACTTTC CASSQDLPGSGANVLTF TRBJ2-6 TRBV3-1 few -
TGCAGTGTACCCAGGGAGTCGCAAACCGGGGAGCTGTTTTTT CSVPRESQTGELFF TRBJ2-2 TRBV20-1 - -
TGTGCCAGCAGCGCGACCTCCTACGAGCAGTACTTC CASSATSYEQYF TRBJ2-7 TRBV2 once -
TGCGCCAGCAGCCAAAACAGGGGTGGTAACGGGGAGCTGTTTTTT CASSQNRGGNGELFF TRBJ2-2 TRBV5-1 few TRBD1
TGTGCCAGCAGCTACAGGGGGCACACTGAAGCTTTCTTT CASSYRGHTEAFF TRBJ1-1 TRBV5-6 many TRBD1
TGTGCCAGCAGTGAAGCAGGCTCTGGGGCCAACGTCCTGACTTTC CASSEAGSGANVLTF TRBJ2-6 TRBV2 - -
TGTGCCACCAGTGAGACGACAGAGTACCAAGAGACCCAGTACTTC CATSETTEYQETQYF TRBJ2-5 TRBV24-1 many -
TGTGCCACCGGACTAGCGGGGGGCCAAGAGACCCAGTACTTC CATGLAGGQETQYF TRBJ2-5 TRBV10-3 - TRBD2
TGTGCCAGCACACTAATGGGACTAGCCAACAATGAGCAGTTCTTC CASTLMGLANNEQFF TRBJ2-1 TRBV7-9 - TRBD2
TGTGCCAGCAGTCCATTTCGGGCCAGCCAAGAGACCCAGTACTTC CASSPFRASQETQYF TRBJ2-5 TRBV6-2/TRBV6-3 many -
TGTGCCAGCAGCCAAGACGGAGCGGGGGGACCTGGAGGCGAGCAGTTCTTC CASSQDGAGGPGGEQFF TRBJ2-1 TRBV4-2 few TRBD2
TGTGCCAGCAGTTCCCTGACAGGGAACACAGATACGCAGTATTTT CASSSLTGNTDTQYF TRBJ2-3 TRBV6-5 many TRBD1
TGTGCCAGCAGCCAAACGGCTAGGGACAGGGCTTACGAGCAGTACTTC CASSQTARDRAYEQYF TRBJ2-7 TRBV4-2 - TRBD1
TGTGCCAGCAGTGAAGGGATTTGGGGGCTGACTGCTAACTATGGCTACACCTTC CASSEGIWGLTANYGYTF TRBJ1-2 TRBV6-1 few -
TGTGCCAGCAGCCGCGGACAGGACCACTCTGGAAACACCATATATTTT CASSRGQDHSGNTIYF TRBJ1-3 TRBV5-6 - TRBD1
TGCGCCAGCAGCGAAATAGTGACAGATACGCAGTATTTT CASSEIVTDTQYF TRBJ2-3 TRBV5-1 - -
TGCGGGTTAAAACAGGGTTGGGCAGAGACCCAGTACTTC CGLKQGWAETQYF TRBJ2-5 TRBV20-1 few -
TGCGCCAGCAGCTTGGCCCAGAACACCGGGGAGCTGTTTTTT CASSLAQNTGELFF TRBJ2-2 TRBV4-3 - -
TGCAGTGCCCTAGCGGGAGGAGCCAAAAACATTCAGTACTTC CSALAGGAKNIQYF TRBJ2-4 TRBV20-1 many TRBD2
TGTGCCAGCAGCTTAGTTTCGGCTTGGGGTTATGCGGATACGCAGTATTTT CASSLVSAWGYADTQYF TRBJ2-3 TRBV11-2 many -
TGCGCCAGCAGCACCGACAGGGTTGCGGAGACCCAGTACTTC CASSTDRVAETQYF TRBJ2-5 TRBV5-1 - TRBD1
TGCAGTGCTAGGGCCCATTCTCTAGCGGCTTACAACCTAGGGCAGTTCTTC CSARAHSLAAYNLGQFF TRBJ2-1 TRBV20-1 many TRBD2
TGTGCCAGCAGCTTCTCTAGCGGGAGCACCGGGGAGCTGTTTTTT CASSFSSGSTGELFF TRBJ2-2 TRBV7-3 many TRBD2
TGTGCCAGCAGCCAGATAGGCCGGTGGGAGCAGTACTTC CASSQIGRWEQYF TRBJ2-7 TRBV3-1 - -
TGCAGTGCTAGAGATCCGGGCGTCTACGAGCAGTACTTC CSARDPGVYEQYF TRBJ2-7 TRBV20-1 - -
TGCAGCGTTGCGGCAGTTATGAAAGAGACCCAGTACTTC CSVAAVMKETQYF TRBJ2-5 TRBV29-1 many -
TGTGCCAGCAGCCCCTGGGGGCCCTCACAAGAGACCCAGTACTTC CASSPWGPSQETQYF TRBJ2-5 TRBV12-3/TRBV12-4 many -
TGTGCCAGCACTGGACAGGGACTTGTTGAAGCTTTCTTT CASTGQGLVEAFF TRBJ1-1 TRBV2 - TRBD1
TGTGCCAGCAGCCACGGGACAGGGGAGGCCGGGGAGCTGTTTTTT CASSHGTGEAGELFF TRBJ2-2 TRBV4-2 many TRBD1
TGCAGTGCCGGCCCGGGGCGGAGTCTCCTAAGGTGGGAGCAGTACTTC CSAGPGRSLLRWEQYF TRBJ2-7 TRBV20-1 - -
TGCAGTGCTAGTGCTGATAGCAATCAGCCCCAGCATTTT CSASADSNQPQHF TRBJ1-5 TRBV20-1 many -
TGCGCCAGCAGCTTGCAGACAGACTCTGGAAACACCATATATTTT CASSLQTDSGNTIYF TRBJ1-3 TRBV5-1 - -
TGTGCCAGCTCCCTAATGACAGGGCTCAATACGCAGTATTTT CASSLMTGLNTQYF TRBJ2-3 TRBV18 - TRBD1
TGTGCCAGCAGCTTTAGCGGGAGGGCCGACGAGCAGTACTTC CASSFSGRADEQYF TRBJ2-7 TRBV7-3 few TRBD2
TGTGCCAGCACCCCGACAGGGGCGAGGACAGATACGCAGTATTTT CASTPTGARTDTQYF TRBJ2-3 TRBV7-3 many TRBD1
TGCGCCAGCCCTGGGACTAGCGGGGACTACGAGCAGTACTTC CASPGTSGDYEQYF TRBJ2-7 TRBV10-1 once TRBD2
TGTGCCAGCAGCCCAGCCTCGGGGTCAGATACGCAGTATTTT CASSPASGSDTQYF TRBJ2-3 TRBV12-3/TRBV12-4 few -
TGTGCCAGCAGCCGCGGACTAGCCGCTGGAGATACGCAGTATTTT CASSRGLAAGDTQYF TRBJ2-3 TRBV7-2 - TRBD2
TGTGCCAGCAGCTTAGAGGCAGGGGGCATCGAGCAGTACTTC CASSLEAGGIEQYF TRBJ2-7 TRBV7-2 many TRBD1
TGCAGTGCTAGGATGGACAGGGGGAGGATAGAAGCTTTCTTT CSARMDRGRIEAFF TRBJ1-1 TRBV20-1 - TRBD1
TGTGCCAGCAGCTTGTCCTCCGACAGGACCTACGAGCAGTACTTC CASSLSSDRTYEQYF TRBJ2-7 TRBV7-3 few -
TGTGCCAGCAGTTCCCGGGACTACCCTACAACTTCTCAGTACTTC CASSSRDYPTTSQYF TRBJ2-4 TRBV6-5 many TRBD2
TGCGCCAGCAGTGTGTCTAACCCGGAGACCCAGTACTTC CASSVSNPETQYF TRBJ2-5 TRBV10-2 once -
TGTGCCAGCAGTTTATCAACCTCCTACGAGCAGTACTTC CASSLSTSYEQYF TRBJ2-7 TRBV27 few -
TGTGCCAGCAGTGAAGGGACCTGGGCAACTAATGAAAAACTGTTTTTT CASSEGTWATNEKLFF TRBJ1-4 TRBV25-1 - -
TGCAGTGCTAGAGATCGTGACTACACCGGGGAGCTGTTTTTT CSARDRDYTGELFF TRBJ2-2 TRBV20-1 few -
TGTGCCAGCAGCTTGGGGGGGGCTAACTATGGCTACACCTTC CASSLGGANYGYTF TRBJ1-2 TRBV7-2 - -
TGCGCCAGCAGCCTTAATCCAGTACCGGCTAGCACAGATACGCAGTATTTT CASSLNPVPASTDTQYF TRBJ2-3 TRBV5-1 - -